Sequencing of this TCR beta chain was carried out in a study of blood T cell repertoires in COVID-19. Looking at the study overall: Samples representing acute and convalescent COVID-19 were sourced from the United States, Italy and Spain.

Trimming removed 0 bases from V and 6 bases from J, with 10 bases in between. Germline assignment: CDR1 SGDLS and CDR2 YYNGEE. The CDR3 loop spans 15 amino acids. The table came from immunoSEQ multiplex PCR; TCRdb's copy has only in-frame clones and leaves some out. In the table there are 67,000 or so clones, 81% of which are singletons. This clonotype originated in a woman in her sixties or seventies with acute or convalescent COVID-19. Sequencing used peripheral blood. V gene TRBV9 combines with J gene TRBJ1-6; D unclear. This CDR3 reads CASSVATGINSPLHF. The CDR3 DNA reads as TGTGCCAGCAGCGTAGCTACCGGGATTAATTCACCCCTCCACTTT.